This TCR beta chain was recorded in a study of shared clonotypes between healthy human individuals. Produced via immunoSEQ multiplex PCR; TCRdb's table is partial and in-frame only. Seen here are 180,000 or so clones, 90% to 95% observed once, and the top ten hold 0.067%. The CDR3 totals 17 residues. CDR1 and CDR2 (germline): MDHEN, SYDVKM. V lost 5 bases to trimming and J lost 2 bases; unmatched junction nucleotides: 9. There were only Caucasian adults among the donors, and all lived in Nashville, Tennessee. Splitting of CD4+ cells produced CD45RA+ naive and CD45RA-negative memory subsets. Sequencing was performed on naive CD4+ T cells sorted from blood. The sample's subset: CD45RA+ positively selected. V usage is TRBV28 and J usage is TRBJ1-2; 12 bases align to TRBD1. The receptor was isolated from a woman aged 25-40 years in good health. CDR3 coding DNA: TGTGCCAGCAGTACAGCCGGGACAGGGGGCACGAACTATGGCTACACCTTC. Encoded protein: CASSTAGTGGTNYGYTF.